These 24 T cell receptor beta chains share one sample of origin, sequenced in a study of cytomegalovirus exposure and HLA in healthy donors. Produced via immunoSEQ multiplex PCR; TCRdb's table is partial and in-frame only. The table includes around 70,000 clones, roughly 94% detected once. Sequencing was done on a sample of PBMCs. The source is a woman between 18 and 29 years old in good health and CMV-seropositive.

This chain connects TRBV6-5 to TRBJ2-7, with a weak D call TRBD1 (6 bases). In germline, CDR1 is MNHEY, CDR2 SVGAGI. V was cut by 5 bases and J by 6 bases, with 11 bases left in between. The CDR3 has 12 amino acids. CDR3 sequence: CASSPQGSEQYF. The CDR3 DNA reads TGTGCCAGCAGTCCACAGGGTTCCGAGCAGTACTTC.

This clone appeared a single time. The genes are TRBV6-1 and TRBJ2-3; TRBD2 is a possible D gene (5 bases). Trimming removed 4 bases from V and 10 bases from J, with 15 bases in between. Germline V lookup: CDR1 MNHNS, CDR2 SASEGT. This CDR3 has 13 amino acids. The CDR3 DNA follows: TGTGCCAGCAGTGCCCCGGGAAGTCGATCGCAGTATTTT. Its protein is CASSAPGSRSQYF.

The CDR3 DNA reads as TGTGCCAGCAGCTTTCCCTGGGACTCAATGAACACTGAAGCTTTCTTT. Translated, it gives CASSFPWDSMNTEAFF. This chain uses TRBV11-2 with TRBJ1-1, with D possibly TRBD1 on 5 matching bases. The CDR3 is 16 amino acids. V dropped 3 bases and J dropped 0 bases, with 14 bases sitting between them. CDR1 SGHAT and CDR2 FQNNGV come from the germline V gene.

In this sample, this clone turned up once. The chain recombines TRBV7-8 with TRBJ2-7, with a possible D match to TRBD2 (6 bases). V was cut by 2 bases and J by 4 bases, with 12 bases left in between. The CDR3 runs to 14 residues. Per the germline V gene, CDR1 is SGHVS and CDR2 is FQNEAQ. Here the CDR3 DNA reads TGTGCCAGCAGCTTAAACGGGAGAGGATACGAGCAGTACTTC. Amino acid sequence: CASSLNGRGYEQYF.

This clone was counted once. The chain recombines TRBV6-6 with TRBJ1-1; weak D call: TRBD1 (5 bases). Trimming removed 6 bases from V and 5 bases from J, with 13 bases in between. This CDR3 contains 13 residues. Per germline, CDR1 MNHNY and CDR2 SVGAGI (reference sequence). CDR3 sequence (DNA): TGTGCCAGCAGCCGGCGGGGGGATACTGAAGCTTTCTTT. This translates into CASSRRGDTEAFF.

The chain uses TRBV5-4 and TRBJ1-4; tentatively, D is TRBD1 (5 bases). CDR3 size: 15 residues. Trimming pared 0 bases from V and 4 bases from J, leaving 10 bases between. Germline assignment: CDR1 SGHNT and CDR2 YYREEE (reference sequence). The CDR3 sequence: CASSLGGTSNEKLFF. The CDR3 region has the DNA TGTGCCAGCAGCTTGGGAGGGACTAGTAATGAAAAACTGTTTTTT.

The chain employs TRBV9 and TRBJ2-7; TRBD1 agrees at 9 bases. Germline V lookup: CDR1 SGDLS, CDR2 YYNGEE. This CDR3 spans 14 amino acids. Trimming cost V 4 bases and J 3 bases; bases outside gene matches: 5. CDR3 sequence (DNA): TGTGCCAGCAGCCACCGACAGGGGGACTACGAGCAGTACTTC. Translated, it gives CASSHRQGDYEQYF.

The rearrangement links TRBV19 to TRBJ1-4; no clear D gene. Germline CDR1 reads LNHDA; CDR2 reads SQIVND (reference sequence). The CDR3 contains 13 residues. The V and J ends lost 5 bases and 7 bases respectively, with 11 bases between them. The CDR3 here is CASSPGWREKLFF. Here the CDR3 DNA reads TGTGCCAGTAGTCCGGGGTGGCGTGAAAAACTGTTTTTT.

This clone was seen once. The chain links TRBV7-3 to TRBJ2-3; D remains unclear. Germline V CDR1 and CDR2: SGHTA, FQGTGA. The CDR3 runs to 13 residues. Trimming removed 0 bases from V and 6 bases from J, with 7 bases in between. The chain's CDR3 is CASSLTIRDTQYF. The CDR3 DNA follows: TGTGCCAGCAGCTTAACGATTCGGGATACGCAGTATTTT.

The chain combines TRBV19 with TRBJ1-2; TRBD1 aligns across 11 bases. Germline V gives CDR1 LNHDA, CDR2 SQIVND (reference sequence). V lost 3 bases and J lost 10; bases outside the gene matches: 4. The CDR3 contains 13 residues. The CDR3 sequence: CASSIGQGAFYTF. Here the CDR3 DNA reads TGTGCCAGTAGTATCGGACAGGGGGCCTTCTACACCTTC.

This clone was found a few times. The chain employs TRBV7-9 and TRBJ1-1, with unresolved D. CDR3 length: 17 residues. From germline, CDR1 is SEHNR and CDR2 FQNEAQ (reference sequence). Trimming shortened V by 3 bases and J by 0 bases, and 17 bases separated the two germline ends. The CDR3 DNA follows: TGTGCCAGCAGCTTGCTGGAGGTCTCCCTCATGAACACTGAAGCTTTCTTT. As protein: CASSLLEVSLMNTEAFF. The full variable domain, completed using reference TRBV7-9 and TRBJ1-1, is DTGVSQNPRHKITKRGQNVTFRCDPISEHNRLYWYRQTLGQGPEFLTYFQNEAQLEKSRLLSDRFSAERPKGSFSTLEIQRTEQGDSAMYLCASSLLEVSLMNTEAFFGQGTRLTVV.

The V call is TRBV7-2, the J call TRBJ1-4; 11 bases align to TRBD1. The germline gives CDR1 SGHTA, CDR2 FQGNSA. V gave up 3 bases and J gave up 8 bases; unmatched junction bases: 8. The CDR3 totals 16 residues. The CDR3 DNA is TGTGCCAGCAGCTTCCTCCCCGGGACAGGGGGGGAAAAACTGTTTTTT. Translation: CASSFLPGTGGEKLFF.

The V and J genes are TRBV5-1 and TRBJ2-1; 10 bases are a match to TRBD2. V lost 0 bases and J lost 3; bases outside the gene matches: 0. The length of the CDR3 is 15 residues. Germline-derived CDR1 and CDR2 are SGHRS and YFSETQ. The CDR3 region has the DNA TGCGCCAGCAGCTTGGGGACTAGCGGCTACAATGAGCAGTTCTTC. This encodes CASSLGTSGYNEQFF.

V is TRBV11-2 and J is TRBJ2-1, with 8 bases matching TRBD2. The V segment lost 5 bases and the J segment 6 bases; nucleotides outside the gene matches: 15. The CDR3 covers 17 residues. Germline V gene sequence: CDR1 SGHAT, CDR2 FQNNGV. CDR3 in DNA: TGTGCCAGCAGCGCATCACCCGGGAGGGCCTTCTTCAATGAGCAGTTCTTC. Its protein is CASSASPGRAFFNEQFF.

The V and J genes are TRBV7-2 and TRBJ2-5; weak D call: TRBD1 (6 bases). Per the germline V gene, CDR1 is SGHTA and CDR2 is FQGNSA. This CDR3 region has 17 residues. V gave up 4 bases and J gave up 2 bases, with 20 bases separating them. The DNA for the CDR3 is TGTGCCAGCAGCTCCCTACGTTCTAGGGGGTGGCAAGAGACCCAGTACTTC. Protein product: CASSSLRSRGWQETQYF.

The chain is built from TRBV5-6 and TRBJ1-1; D not resolved. This CDR3 is 13 amino acids long. V lost 2 bases to trimming and J lost 3 bases, with 8 bases between them. Germline loops: CDR1 SGHDT, CDR2 YYEEEE. Here the CDR3 reads CASSFEEDTEAFF. The CDR3 DNA sequence: TGTGCCAGCAGCTTTGAGGAGGACACTGAAGCTTTCTTT.

The V gene is TRBV29-1, the J gene TRBJ1-1; the D gene is possibly TRBD1 (6 bases). Germline CDR1 reads SQVTM; CDR2 reads ANQGSEA. This CDR3 has 12 residues. V lost 4 bases, J lost 7 bases, and 13 bases lay in between. The CDR3 region has the DNA TGCAGCGTTGGAATCCGAGGGGGTGAAGCTTTCTTT. Protein sequence: CSVGIRGGEAFF.

The V call is TRBV5-6, the J call TRBJ2-7, with a possible D match to TRBD1 (6 bases). The CDR3 extends over 15 amino acids. Germline V lookup: CDR1 SGHDT, CDR2 YYEEEE. Deletions cut 4 bases from V and 2 bases from J, with 16 bases between. This CDR3 is CASSPAGQFPYEQYF. The DNA for the CDR3 is TGTGCCAGCAGCCCGGCCGGACAGTTCCCCTACGAGCAGTACTTC.

The chain employs TRBV5-6 and TRBJ1-4; D ambiguous. Germline CDR1 reads SGHDT; CDR2 reads YYEEEE. V lost 1 base and J 5 bases, leaving 15 bases between the germline ends. CDR3 length: 16 amino acids. This chain's CDR3 is CASSLFYLGINEKLFF. In DNA form, the CDR3 reads TGTGCCAGCAGCTTGTTTTATTTGGGCATAAATGAAAAACTGTTTTTT.

V and J are TRBV2 and TRBJ2-4, with TRBD2 identical over 7 bases. CDR1 is SNHLY, CDR2 FYNNEI, per germline. The CDR3 is made up of 13 amino acids. After removal of 6 bases from V and 1 base from J, the junction contained 0 bases not matched to a gene. CDR3 bases: TGTGCCAGCAGCGGGGGGGCCAAAAACATTCAGTACTTC. It codes for CASSGGAKNIQYF.

The V call is TRBV6-5, the J call TRBJ2-1; 10 nucleotides agree with TRBD1. Germline V gene sequence: CDR1 MNHEY, CDR2 SVGAGI. CDR3 length: 13 amino acids. The V gene end was trimmed by 6 bases and the J gene end by 10 bases; junction bases not matched to a gene: 6. CDR3: CASSGTGEAEQFF. The CDR3 bases are TGTGCCAGCAGCGGGACAGGGGAGGCGGAGCAGTTCTTC.

The chain has TRBV30 and TRBJ2-1; no reliable D call. This CDR3 contains 13 residues. The germline V and J ends were trimmed by 4 bases and 10 bases, with 17 bases remaining between them. CDR1 and CDR2 (germline): GTSNPN, SVGIG (reference sequence). The CDR3 loop reads CAWTAGLTREQFF. CDR3 coding DNA: TGTGCCTGGACCGCTGGGCTTACACGGGAGCAGTTCTTC. The full variable domain, with the rest looked up from reference TRBV30 and TRBJ2-1, is SQTIHQWPATLVQPVGSPLSLECTVEGTSNPNLYWYRQAAGRGLQLLFYSVGIGQISSEVPQNLSASRPQDRQFILSSKKLLLSDSGFYLCAWTAGLTREQFFGPGTRLTVL.

The J gene is TRBJ2-3, the V gene TRBV7-2; 8 bases are shared with TRBD1. V lost 5 bases to trimming and J lost 0 bases; unmatched junction nucleotides: 4. The CDR3 runs to 15 residues. Germline-derived CDR1 and CDR2 are SGHTA and FQGNSA. The CDR3 DNA reads as TGTGCCAGCAGCCACGGACAGGGTAGCACAGATACGCAGTATTTT. Protein sequence: CASSHGQGSTDTQYF. The variable domain in full, with the rest retrieved from reference TRBV7-2 and TRBJ2-3, is GAGVSQSPSNKVTEKGKDVELRCDPISGHTALYWYRQSLGQGLEFLIYFQGNSAPDKSGLPSDRFSAERTGGSVSTLTIQRTQQEDSAVYLCASSHGQGSTDTQYFGPGTRLTVL.

The chain has TRBV5-1 and TRBJ2-1; TRBD2 aligns across 9 bases. This CDR3 contains 16 residues. The germline V gene has CDR1 SGHRS and CDR2 YFSETQ. Trimming removed 0 bases from V and 7 bases from J; junction bases left unmatched: 8. This chain's CDR3 is CASSLGLREGQNEQFF. The CDR3 region has the DNA TGCGCCAGCAGCTTGGGGTTGCGGGAGGGCCAAAATGAGCAGTTCTTC.